The sample holds one count of the clone carrying this T cell receptor (beta chain). The assay was immunoSEQ multiplex PCR, and TCRdb's table has in-frame clones only and misses some. The sample has over 70,000 clones, roughly 93% seen once; the top ten hold 0.3% to 0.4%. Peripheral blood came from all dose cohorts at three timepoints. The data originate from a study of OX40 agonist ivuxolimab in advanced cancers. The sample here was CD4+ or CD8+ T cells sorted from blood, taken in a trial of the OX40 agonist ivuxolimab. The source is an adult with an advanced solid tumor such as melanoma, head and neck, liver or kidney cancer.

The CDR3 nucleotides read TGTGCCAGCAGCATTCGCACTAGCGGGAGAACGGATACGCAGTATTTT. Protein: CASSIRTSGRTDTQYF. The J gene is TRBJ2-3, the V gene TRBV13; 11 bases line up with TRBD2. This CDR3 has 16 amino acids. Per the germline V gene, CDR1 is PRHDT and CDR2 is FYEKMQ (reference sequence). V dropped 5 bases and J dropped 6; count of bases not matched to a gene: 10.